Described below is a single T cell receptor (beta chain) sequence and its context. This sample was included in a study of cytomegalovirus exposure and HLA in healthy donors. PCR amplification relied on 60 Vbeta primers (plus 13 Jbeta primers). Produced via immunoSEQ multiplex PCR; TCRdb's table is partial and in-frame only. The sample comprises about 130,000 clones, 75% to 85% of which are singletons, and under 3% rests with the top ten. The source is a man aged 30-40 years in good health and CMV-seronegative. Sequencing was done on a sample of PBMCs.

CDR3 sequence (DNA): TGCGCCAGCAGCTTGGCCAGGGGCGGCGAGACCCAGTACTTC. Translation gives CASSLARGGETQYF. The chain is built from TRBV5-1 and TRBJ2-5; a weak D match, TRBD1 (6 bases). V was trimmed by 0 bases and J by 5 bases, leaving 11 bases between them. CDR3 length: 14 residues. Germline CDR1 SGHRS, CDR2 YFSETQ.